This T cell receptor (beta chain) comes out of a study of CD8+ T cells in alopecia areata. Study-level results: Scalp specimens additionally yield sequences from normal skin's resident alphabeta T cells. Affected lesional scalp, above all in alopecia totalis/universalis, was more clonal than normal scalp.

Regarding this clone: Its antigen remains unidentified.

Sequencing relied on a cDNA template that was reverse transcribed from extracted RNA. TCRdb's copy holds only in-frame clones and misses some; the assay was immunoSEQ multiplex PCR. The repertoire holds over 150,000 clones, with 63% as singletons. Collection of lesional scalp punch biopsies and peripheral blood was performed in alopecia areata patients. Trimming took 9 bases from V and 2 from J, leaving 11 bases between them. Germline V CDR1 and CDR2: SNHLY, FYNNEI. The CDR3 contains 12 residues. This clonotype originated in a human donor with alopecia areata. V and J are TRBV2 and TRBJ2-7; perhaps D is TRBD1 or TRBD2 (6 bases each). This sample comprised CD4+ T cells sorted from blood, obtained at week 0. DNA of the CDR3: TGTGCCAGTGGGGGGCTCACCTACGAGCAGTACTTC. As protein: CASGGLTYEQYF.